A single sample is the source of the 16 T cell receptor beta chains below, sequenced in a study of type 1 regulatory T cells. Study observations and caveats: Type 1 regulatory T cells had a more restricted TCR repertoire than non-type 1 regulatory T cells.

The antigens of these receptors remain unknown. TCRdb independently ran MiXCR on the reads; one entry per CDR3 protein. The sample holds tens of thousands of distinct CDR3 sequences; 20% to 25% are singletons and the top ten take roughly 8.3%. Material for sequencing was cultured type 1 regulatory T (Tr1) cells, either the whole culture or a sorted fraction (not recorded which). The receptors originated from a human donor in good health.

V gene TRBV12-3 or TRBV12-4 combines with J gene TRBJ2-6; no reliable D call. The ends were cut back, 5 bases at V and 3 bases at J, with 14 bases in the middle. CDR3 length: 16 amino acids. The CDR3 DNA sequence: TGTGCCAGCAGTCACCTCCCCCTACTTGGGGCCAACGTCCTGACTTTC. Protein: CASSHLPLLGANVLTF.

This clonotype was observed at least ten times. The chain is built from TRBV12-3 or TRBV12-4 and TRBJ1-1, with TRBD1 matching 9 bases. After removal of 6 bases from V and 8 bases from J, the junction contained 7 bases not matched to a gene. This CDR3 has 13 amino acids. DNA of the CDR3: TGTGCCAGCAGCCCCGGGACAGGGAAGGAAGCTTTCTTT. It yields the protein CASSPGTGKEAFF.

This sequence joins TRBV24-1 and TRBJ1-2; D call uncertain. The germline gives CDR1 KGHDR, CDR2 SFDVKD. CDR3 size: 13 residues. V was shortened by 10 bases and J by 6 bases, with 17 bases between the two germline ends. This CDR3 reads CATEGSLGNGYTF. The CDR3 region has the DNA TGTGCCACGGAAGGGAGCTTAGGGAATGGCTACACCTTC.

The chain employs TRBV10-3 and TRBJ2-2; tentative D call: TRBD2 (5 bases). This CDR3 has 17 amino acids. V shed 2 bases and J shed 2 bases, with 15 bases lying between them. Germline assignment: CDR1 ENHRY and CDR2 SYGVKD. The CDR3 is CAISEGIGSRNTGELFF. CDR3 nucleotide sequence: TGTGCCATCAGTGAGGGGATTGGGAGTCGTAACACCGGGGAGCTGTTTTTT.

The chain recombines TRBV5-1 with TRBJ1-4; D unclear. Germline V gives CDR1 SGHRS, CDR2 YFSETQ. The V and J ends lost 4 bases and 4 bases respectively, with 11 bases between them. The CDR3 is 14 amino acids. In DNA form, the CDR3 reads TGCGCCAGCAGCCCGGACGGAATTAATGAAAAACTGTTTTTT. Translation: CASSPDGINEKLFF.

CDR3 sequence (DNA): TGTGCCACCAGTGAATACACCGGGGAGCTGTTTTTT. Residues: CATSEYTGELFF. J is TRBJ2-2 and V is TRBV24-1; the D is unclear. Germline V gene sequence: CDR1 KGHDR, CDR2 SFDVKD. The germline V and J ends were trimmed by 4 bases and 3 bases, with 2 bases remaining between them. This CDR3 comprises 12 residues.

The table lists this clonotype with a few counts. The CDR3 region is CASSLRTRGTGELFF. CDR3 coding DNA: TGTGCCAGCAGCCTTCGGACCAGGGGGACCGGGGAGCTGTTTTTT. V gene TRBV7-2 combines with J gene TRBJ2-2; TRBD1 aligns across 7 bases. With 5 bases clipped from V and 5 bases from J, the junction kept 8 bases outside the gene matches. Germline-derived CDR1 and CDR2 are SGHTA and FQGNSA. The CDR3 sequence is 15 residues long. Looking up the rest from reference TRBV7-2 and TRBJ2-2 gives the full variable domain: GAGVSQSPSNKVTEKGKDVELRCDPISGHTALYWYRQSLGQGLEFLIYFQGNSAPDKSGLPSDRFSAERTGGSVSTLTIQRTQQEDSAVYLCASSLRTRGTGELFFGEGSRLTVL.

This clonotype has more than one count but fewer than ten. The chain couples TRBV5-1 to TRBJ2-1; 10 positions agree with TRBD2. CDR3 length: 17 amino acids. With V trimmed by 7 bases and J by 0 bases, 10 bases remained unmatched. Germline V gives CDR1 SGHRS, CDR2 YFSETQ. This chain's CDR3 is CASGSTGTSASYNEQFF. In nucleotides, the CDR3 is TGCGCCAGCGGATCGACCGGGACTAGCGCCTCCTACAATGAGCAGTTCTTC.

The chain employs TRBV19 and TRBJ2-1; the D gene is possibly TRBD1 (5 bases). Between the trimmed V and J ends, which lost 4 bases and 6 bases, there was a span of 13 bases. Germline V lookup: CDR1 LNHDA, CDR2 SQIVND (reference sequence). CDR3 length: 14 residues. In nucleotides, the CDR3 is TGTGCCAGTAGTAGCCCGAAGGGGTCCAATGAGCAGTTCTTC. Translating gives CASSSPKGSNEQFF.

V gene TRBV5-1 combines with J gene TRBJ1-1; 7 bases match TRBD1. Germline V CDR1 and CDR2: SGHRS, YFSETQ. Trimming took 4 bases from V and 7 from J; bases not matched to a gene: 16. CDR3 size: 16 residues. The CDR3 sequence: CASSQYLSTGRIEAFF. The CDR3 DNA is TGCGCCAGCAGCCAATACCTTTCGACAGGGAGGATTGAAGCTTTCTTT.

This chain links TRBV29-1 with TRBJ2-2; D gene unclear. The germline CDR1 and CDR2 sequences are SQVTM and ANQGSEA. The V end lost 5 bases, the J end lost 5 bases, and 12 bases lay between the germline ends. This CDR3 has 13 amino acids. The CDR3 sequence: CSVSLTRTGELFF. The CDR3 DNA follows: TGCAGCGTTTCCCTTACGAGGACCGGGGAGCTGTTTTTT.

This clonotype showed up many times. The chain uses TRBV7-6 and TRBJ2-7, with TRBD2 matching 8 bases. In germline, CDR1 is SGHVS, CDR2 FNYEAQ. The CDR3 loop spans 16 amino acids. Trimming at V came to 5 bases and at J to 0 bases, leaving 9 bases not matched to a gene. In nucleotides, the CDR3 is TGTGCCAGCAGCCCTACTGGAACTAGCGGCTCCTACGAGCAGTACTTC. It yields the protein CASSPTGTSGSYEQYF.

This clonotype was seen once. For the CDR3, the DNA is TGTGCCAGCAGCGCCCAGCGGGTGGGCACTGAAGCTTTCTTT. As protein: CASSAQRVGTEAFF. This chain joins TRBV3-1 and TRBJ1-1; D is ambiguous. Germline V lookup: CDR1 LGHDT, CDR2 YNNKEL (reference sequence). Trimming took 5 bases from V and 4 from J, leaving 14 bases between them. CDR3 size: 14 residues.

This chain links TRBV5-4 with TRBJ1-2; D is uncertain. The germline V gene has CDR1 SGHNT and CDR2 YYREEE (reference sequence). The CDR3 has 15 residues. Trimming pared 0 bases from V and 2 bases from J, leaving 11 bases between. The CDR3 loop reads CASSLEGRRNYGYTF. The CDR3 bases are TGTGCCAGCAGCTTGGAGGGTCGAAGAAACTATGGCTACACCTTC.

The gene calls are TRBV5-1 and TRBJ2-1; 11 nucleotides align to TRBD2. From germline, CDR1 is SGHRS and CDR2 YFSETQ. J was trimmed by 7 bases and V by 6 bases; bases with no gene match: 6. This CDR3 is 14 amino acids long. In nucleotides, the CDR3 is TGCGCCAGCAACCTACTAGCGGGAGATAATGAGCAGTTCTTC. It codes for CASNLLAGDNEQFF.

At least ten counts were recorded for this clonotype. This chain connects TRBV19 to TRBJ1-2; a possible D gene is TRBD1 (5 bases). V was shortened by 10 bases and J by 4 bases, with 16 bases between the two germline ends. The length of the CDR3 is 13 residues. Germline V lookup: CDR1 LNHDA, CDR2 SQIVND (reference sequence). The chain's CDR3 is CATRQSSVYGYTF. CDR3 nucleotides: TGTGCCACCAGACAGTCTTCCGTCTATGGCTACACCTTC.